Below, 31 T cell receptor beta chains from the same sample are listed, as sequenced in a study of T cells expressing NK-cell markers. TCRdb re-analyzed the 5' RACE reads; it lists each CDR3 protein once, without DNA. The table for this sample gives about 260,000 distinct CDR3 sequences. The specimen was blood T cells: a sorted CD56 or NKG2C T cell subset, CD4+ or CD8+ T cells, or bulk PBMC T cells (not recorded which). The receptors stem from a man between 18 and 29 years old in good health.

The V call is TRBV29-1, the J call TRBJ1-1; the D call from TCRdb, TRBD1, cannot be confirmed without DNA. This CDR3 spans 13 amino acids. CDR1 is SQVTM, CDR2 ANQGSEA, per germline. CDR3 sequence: CSVGTRWNTEAFF.

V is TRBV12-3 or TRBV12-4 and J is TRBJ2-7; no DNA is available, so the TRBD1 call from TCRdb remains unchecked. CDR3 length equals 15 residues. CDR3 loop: CASRTDRVHSYEQYF.

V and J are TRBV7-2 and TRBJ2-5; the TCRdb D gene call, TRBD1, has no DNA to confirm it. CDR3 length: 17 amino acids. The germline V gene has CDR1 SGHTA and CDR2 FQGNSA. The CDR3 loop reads CASSLTPPGVLIGTQYF.

This CDR3 is CASSLLAGVEAFF. This chain links TRBV5-8 with TRBJ1-1; TCRdb's D call, TRBD1, is unchecked because there is no DNA. The CDR3 runs to 13 residues. CDR1 is SGHTS and CDR2 is YDEGEE in the germline V gene.

The CDR3 spells CSARDFKAGGNEQFF. The chain joins TRBV20-1 to TRBJ2-1; TCRdb selects TRBD2, and the lack of DNA leaves this call unchecked. Germline lookup yields CDR1 DFQATT and CDR2 SNEGSKA (reference sequence). The CDR3 length is 15 residues.

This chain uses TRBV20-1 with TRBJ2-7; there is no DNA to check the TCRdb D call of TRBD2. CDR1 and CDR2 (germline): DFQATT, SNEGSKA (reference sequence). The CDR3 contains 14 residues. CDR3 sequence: CSATGGASRREQYF.

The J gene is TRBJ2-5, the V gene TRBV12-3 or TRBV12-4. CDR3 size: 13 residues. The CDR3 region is CASSFSRLKTQYF.

Here the CDR3 reads CAISVNGQGLSGNTIYF. The chain links TRBV10-3 to TRBJ1-3; TCRdb reports TRBD1, a call that lacks DNA to check it against. CDR1 and CDR2 (germline): ENHRY, SYGVKD. CDR3 size: 17 residues.

CDR3: CASSRGFGETQYF. This chain joins TRBV7-9 and TRBJ2-5; no DNA is available, so the TRBD1 call from TCRdb remains unchecked. The CDR3 length is 13 residues. Germline CDR1 reads SEHNR; CDR2 reads FQNEAQ (reference sequence).

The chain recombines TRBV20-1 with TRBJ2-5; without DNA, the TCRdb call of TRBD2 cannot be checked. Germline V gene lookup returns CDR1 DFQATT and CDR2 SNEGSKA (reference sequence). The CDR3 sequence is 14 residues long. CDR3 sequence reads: CSAVIEAGQETQYF.

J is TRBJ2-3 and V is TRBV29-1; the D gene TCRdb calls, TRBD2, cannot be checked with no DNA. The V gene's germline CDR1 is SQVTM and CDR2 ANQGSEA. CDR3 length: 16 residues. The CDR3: CSVRHTLIIDTDTQYF.

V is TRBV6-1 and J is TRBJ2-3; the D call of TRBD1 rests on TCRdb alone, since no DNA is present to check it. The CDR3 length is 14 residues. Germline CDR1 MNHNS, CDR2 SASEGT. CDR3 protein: CASSPRSLADTQYF.

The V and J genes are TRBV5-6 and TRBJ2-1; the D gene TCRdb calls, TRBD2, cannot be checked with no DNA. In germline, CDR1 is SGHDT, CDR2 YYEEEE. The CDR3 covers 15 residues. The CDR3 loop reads CASSLDKGTAVGQFF.

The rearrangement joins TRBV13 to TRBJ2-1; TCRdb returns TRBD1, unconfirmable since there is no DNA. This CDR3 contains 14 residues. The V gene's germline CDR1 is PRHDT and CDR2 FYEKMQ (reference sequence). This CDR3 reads CASSRGQGYNEQFF.

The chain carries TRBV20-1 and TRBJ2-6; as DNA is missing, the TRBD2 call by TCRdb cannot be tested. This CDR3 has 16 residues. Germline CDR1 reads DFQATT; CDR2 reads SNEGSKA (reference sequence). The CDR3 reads CSAQSGSAPGANVLTF.

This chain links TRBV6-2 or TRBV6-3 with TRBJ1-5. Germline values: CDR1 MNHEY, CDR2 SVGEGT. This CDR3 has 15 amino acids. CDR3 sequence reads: CASSPQGGSNQPQHF.

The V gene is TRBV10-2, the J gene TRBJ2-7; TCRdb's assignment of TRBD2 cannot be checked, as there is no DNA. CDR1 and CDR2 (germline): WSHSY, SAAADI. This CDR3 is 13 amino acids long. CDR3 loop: CASSRGELGEQYF.

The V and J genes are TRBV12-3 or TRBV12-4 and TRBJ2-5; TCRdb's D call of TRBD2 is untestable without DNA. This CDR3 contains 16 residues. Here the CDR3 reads CASSPHGVRKQKTQYF.

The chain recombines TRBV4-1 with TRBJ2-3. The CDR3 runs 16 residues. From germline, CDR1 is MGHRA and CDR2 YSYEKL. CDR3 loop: CASSQALGHGTDTQYF.

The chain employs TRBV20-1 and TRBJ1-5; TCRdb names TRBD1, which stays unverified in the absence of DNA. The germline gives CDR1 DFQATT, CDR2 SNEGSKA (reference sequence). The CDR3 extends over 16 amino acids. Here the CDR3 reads CSARPGQGFFNQPQHF.

CDR3 protein: CASSPPSREVGGELFF. This chain uses TRBV18 with TRBJ2-2; without DNA, the TCRdb call of TRBD2 cannot be checked. This CDR3 is 16 amino acids long. Per germline, CDR1 KGHSH and CDR2 LQKENI.

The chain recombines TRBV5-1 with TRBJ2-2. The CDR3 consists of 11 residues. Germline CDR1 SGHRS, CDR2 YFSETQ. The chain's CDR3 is CASSLEGELFF.

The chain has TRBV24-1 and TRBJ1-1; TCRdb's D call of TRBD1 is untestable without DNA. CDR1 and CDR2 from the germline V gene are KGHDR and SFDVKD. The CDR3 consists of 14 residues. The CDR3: CATSDQGHGGEAFF.

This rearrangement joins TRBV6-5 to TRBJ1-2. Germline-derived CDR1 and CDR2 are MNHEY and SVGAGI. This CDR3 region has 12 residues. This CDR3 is CALFERTHGYTF.

The CDR3 here is CASSLGFGNEQFF. The chain uses TRBV7-6 and TRBJ2-1. The CDR3 consists of 13 residues. Germline-derived CDR1 and CDR2 are SGHVS and FNYEAQ.

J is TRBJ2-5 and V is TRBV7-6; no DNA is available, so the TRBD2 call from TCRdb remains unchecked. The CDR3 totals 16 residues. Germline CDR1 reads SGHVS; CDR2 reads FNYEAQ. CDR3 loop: CASSYTWDRAGETQYF.

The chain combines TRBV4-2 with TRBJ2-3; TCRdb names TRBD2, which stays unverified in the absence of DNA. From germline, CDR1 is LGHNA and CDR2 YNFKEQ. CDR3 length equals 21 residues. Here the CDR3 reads CASSQVGSEAGGLGGSDTQYF.

Here the CDR3 reads CSASGAGLAGPDTQYF. The rearrangement uses TRBV20-1 and TRBJ2-3; TCRdb outputs TRBD2, but without DNA this stays unchecked. The CDR3 consists of 16 residues. Germline V gives CDR1 DFQATT, CDR2 SNEGSKA (reference sequence).

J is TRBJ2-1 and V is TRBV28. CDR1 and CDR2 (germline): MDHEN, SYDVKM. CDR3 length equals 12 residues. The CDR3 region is CASSPLVNAQFF.

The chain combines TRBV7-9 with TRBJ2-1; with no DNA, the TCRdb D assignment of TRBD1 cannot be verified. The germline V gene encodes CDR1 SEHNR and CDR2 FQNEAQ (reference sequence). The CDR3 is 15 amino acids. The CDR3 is CASSSRQGAYNEQFF.

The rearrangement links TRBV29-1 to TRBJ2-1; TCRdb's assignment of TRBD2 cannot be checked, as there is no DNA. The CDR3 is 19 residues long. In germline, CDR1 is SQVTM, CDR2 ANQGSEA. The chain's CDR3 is CSIQGLAEPERRFYNEQFF.